These T cell receptor beta chains were read from a single sample in a study of blood T cell repertoires in COVID-19. Assay used: immunoSEQ multiplex PCR; TCRdb lists only in-frame clones, some missing. In the table there are about 210,000 clones, around 87% of which are singletons. Sequencing was done on a sample of peripheral blood. The source of these receptors is a man aged 55 to 70 who had recovered from COVID-19. Each CDR3 is given without its conserved first and last residue. Clone size appears in some rows only: once, few, many, or a class for an expanded clone.

J gene: TRBJ2-5; V gene: TRBV5-5; clone size: few; CDR3 protein: ASSFLVTEEETQY
J gene: TRBJ2-7; V gene: TRBV2; clone size: -; CDR3 protein: ATSPRWADQGVEQY
J gene: TRBJ1-2; V gene: TRBV24-1; clone size: -; CDR3 protein: ATSDHVGQYGYT
J gene: TRBJ2-5; V gene: TRBV30; clone size: -; CDR3 protein: AWSQGAETQY
J gene: TRBJ1-6; V gene: TRBV7-9; clone size: -; CDR3 protein: ASSPRQDNSPLH
J gene: TRBJ2-4; V gene: TRBV2; clone size: -; CDR3 protein: ASSPQGQGGDIQY
J gene: TRBJ1-1; V gene: TRBV19; clone size: -; CDR3 protein: ASRPDRGTEAF
J gene: TRBJ2-1; V gene: TRBV6-1; clone size: -; CDR3 protein: ASSGAGGLDEQF
J gene: TRBJ1-4; V gene: TRBV6-5; clone size: -; CDR3 protein: ASSYGRGNEKLF
J gene: TRBJ1-1; V gene: TRBV7-9; clone size: -; CDR3 protein: ASSLRGTKTEAF
J gene: TRBJ2-1; V gene: TRBV7-3; clone size: -; CDR3 protein: ASSLLSSGRDNEQF
J gene: TRBJ1-1; V gene: TRBV19; clone size: -; CDR3 protein: ASRSGAREAF
J gene: TRBJ1-3; V gene: TRBV6-5; clone size: -; CDR3 protein: ASSPMGNTIY
J gene: TRBJ1-2; V gene: TRBV5-5; clone size: -; CDR3 protein: ASSLGGEFYGYT
J gene: TRBJ2-7; V gene: TRBV19; clone size: -; CDR3 protein: ASSSQISYEQY
J gene: TRBJ2-5; V gene: TRBV20-1; clone size: -; CDR3 protein: SAAQETQY
J gene: TRBJ2-7; V gene: TRBV7-9; clone size: -; CDR3 protein: ASSLGTASQQY
J gene: TRBJ1-5; V gene: TRBV27; clone size: -; CDR3 protein: ASNTVNQPQH
J gene: TRBJ2-3; V gene: TRBV19; clone size: -; CDR3 protein: ASSETSGFSFTDTQY
J gene: TRBJ1-2; V gene: TRBV7-8; clone size: -; CDR3 protein: ASSLSTGNGYT
J gene: TRBJ1-3; V gene: TRBV6-2/TRBV6-3; clone size: -; CDR3 protein: ASSYSRARGNTIY
J gene: TRBJ2-3; V gene: TRBV6-5; clone size: -; CDR3 protein: ASSYSGLAGWDTQY
J gene: TRBJ2-7; V gene: TRBV7-2; clone size: once; CDR3 protein: ASSFDRDLGYEQY
J gene: TRBJ2-2; V gene: TRBV11-3; clone size: -; CDR3 protein: ASSARPGTSGGELF
J gene: TRBJ2-6; V gene: TRBV5-4; clone size: -; CDR3 protein: ASSVQGSSGANVLT
J gene: TRBJ2-7; V gene: TRBV6-5; clone size: -; CDR3 protein: ASTLGGPYEQY
J gene: TRBJ1-2; V gene: TRBV20-1; clone size: -; CDR3 protein: SARRDSSDT
J gene: TRBJ1-3; V gene: TRBV10-3; clone size: -; CDR3 protein: AISPQDRGSGNTIY
J gene: TRBJ1-2; V gene: TRBV12-3/TRBV12-4; clone size: few; CDR3 protein: ASSFQEHYGYT
J gene: TRBJ2-5; V gene: TRBV30; clone size: few; CDR3 protein: AWSGGRLALLSQETQY
J gene: TRBJ2-5; V gene: TRBV24-1; clone size: -; CDR3 protein: ATSDLHRGGWETQY
J gene: TRBJ1-1; V gene: TRBV12-3/TRBV12-4; clone size: -; CDR3 protein: ASSFSANTEAF
J gene: TRBJ1-1; V gene: TRBV30; clone size: -; CDR3 protein: AWSGTLNTEAF
J gene: TRBJ2-3; V gene: TRBV6-5; clone size: -; CDR3 protein: ASSGGGGSPDTQY
J gene: TRBJ1-5; V gene: TRBV6-5; clone size: -; CDR3 protein: ASSYSGVRVQPQH
J gene: TRBJ2-3; V gene: TRBV9; clone size: -; CDR3 protein: ASSVGGAGGIDTQY
J gene: TRBJ2-1; V gene: TRBV10-3; clone size: -; CDR3 protein: AISDPSRLVLNEQF
J gene: TRBJ2-7; V gene: TRBV2; clone size: -; CDR3 protein: ASSGRIRGEQY
J gene: TRBJ2-7; V gene: TRBV7-2; clone size: -; CDR3 protein: ASSFLAGGYEQY
J gene: TRBJ2-3; V gene: TRBV5-4; clone size: -; CDR3 protein: ASSLPGLGRADTQY
J gene: TRBJ2-1; V gene: TRBV9; clone size: -; CDR3 protein: ASSPLGGSGLNEQF
J gene: TRBJ1-6; V gene: TRBV19; clone size: -; CDR3 protein: ASGGDSYNSPLH
J gene: TRBJ2-3; V gene: TRBV28; clone size: -; CDR3 protein: ASHGQFSDTQY
J gene: TRBJ1-1; V gene: TRBV14; clone size: once; CDR3 protein: ASSQERRGGTF
J gene: TRBJ2-7; V gene: TRBV27; clone size: -; CDR3 protein: ASSLPNWREGLLAVSYEQY
J gene: TRBJ2-1; V gene: TRBV5-1; clone size: -; CDR3 protein: ASSLGPGQAYNEQF
J gene: TRBJ1-2; V gene: TRBV27; clone size: -; CDR3 protein: ASSLWGRGATTYGYT
J gene: TRBJ2-2; V gene: TRBV9; clone size: -; CDR3 protein: ASSVIAGTTGELF
J gene: TRBJ1-1; V gene: TRBV9; clone size: -; CDR3 protein: ASSGNTGGMNTEAF
J gene: TRBJ2-5; V gene: TRBV19; clone size: -; CDR3 protein: ASSSSTAPRETQY
J gene: TRBJ1-3; V gene: TRBV7-2; clone size: -; CDR3 protein: ASSLTGSRNTIY
J gene: TRBJ1-2; V gene: TRBV25-1; clone size: once; CDR3 protein: ASRGMGEDYGYT
J gene: TRBJ1-6; V gene: TRBV30; clone size: -; CDR3 protein: AWSGGLDNSPLH
J gene: TRBJ1-1; V gene: TRBV6-4; clone size: few; CDR3 protein: ASSPEGGITEAF
J gene: TRBJ2-6; V gene: TRBV11-2; clone size: -; CDR3 protein: ASSDGQLSGANVLT